This T cell receptor beta chain stems from a study of blood T cell repertoires in COVID-19. Original methodology: From reference gene primer amplification, estimates of nucleated cell counts were derived. The data were produced by immunoSEQ multiplex PCR, yet TCRdb's version contains in-frame clones alone and is incomplete. That table is the source of V, J and clone size, and D and trimming were worked out from the DNA. The sample yields roughly 30,000 clones, 75% to 85% seen once. The ends were cut back, 2 bases at V and 1 base at J, with 10 bases in the middle. The CDR3 is 15 residues long. Per the germline V gene, CDR1 is SGHTA and CDR2 is FQGTGA.

The receptor comes from a man in his 60s with active COVID-19. Source material: peripheral blood. The genes are TRBV7-3 and TRBJ2-3; possible D gene TRBD1, 5 bases. The CDR3 sequence: CASSLLIGGTDTQYF. Here the CDR3 DNA reads TGTGCCAGCAGCTTATTAATAGGGGGCACAGATACGCAGTATTTT. The full variable domain, completed using reference TRBV7-3 and TRBJ2-3, is GAGVSQTPSNKVTEKGKYVELRCDPISGHTALYWYRQSLGQGPEFLIYFQGTGAADDSGLPNDRFFAVRPEGSVSTLKIQRTERGDSAVYLCASSLLIGGTDTQYFGPGTRLTVL.